This T cell receptor beta chain was observed in a study of blood T cells in healthy people across ages. Isolating PBMCs gave at least 6 million of these cells per sample. Concerning this clonotype: Its antigen is not identified.

This CDR3 is 16 amino acids long. Germline V gene lookup returns CDR1 MNHEY and CDR2 SVGAGI. Study-wide points: TCR beta diversity was tightly associated with the proportion of naive T cells. With unsorted PBMCs, a conclusive comparison of naive versus antigen-experienced cells was not possible.

Using a J-beta primer mix together with a sample-barcoded 5' primer, a second PCR was run for roughly 6 to 11 cycles. A template-switch adaptor that had 12 random nucleotides put a tag on each cDNA molecule. In TCRdb, the 5' RACE reads were re-called with MiXCR into one record per CDR3 protein. Of over 1,300,000 distinct CDR3 sequences detected, almost 60% appear once; the ten largest clones hold about 6.3%. The chain links TRBV6-5 to TRBJ2-4, with no clear D. TRBJ2-7 explains the end of the DNA better; the J call may be wrong. Input material: blood. The TCR was taken from a man aged 18 to 35 in good health. CDR3 residues: CASSYSTKQFTYEQYF. The CDR3 DNA sequence: TGTGCCAGCAGTTACTCGACAAAACAGTTTACCTACGAGCAGTACTTC.